The text below deals with one TCR beta chain. The sample is drawn from a study of blood T cells in healthy people across ages. The germline V gene encodes CDR1 LGHDT and CDR2 YNNKEL (reference sequence). The CDR3 sequence is 16 residues long. It was with a sample-barcoded 5' primer and a J-beta primer mix that a second PCR of about 6 to 12 cycles was run. TCRdb analysed the 5' RACE reads with MiXCR anew, one entry per CDR3 protein. The sample has about 1.5 million distinct CDR3 sequences; 35% to 45% are singletons. This TCR came from a woman aged 18-29 years in good health. V is TRBV3-1 and J is TRBJ2-1; TRBD2 might be the D (5 bases). The last part of the DNA fits TRBJ2-7 better; the J call may be wrong. Sequenced input: blood. This chain's CDR3 is CASSHAAVSSYNEQYF. The CDR3 nucleotides read TGTGCCAGCAGCCATGCAGCGGTTAGCTCCTACAATGAGCAGTACTTC.